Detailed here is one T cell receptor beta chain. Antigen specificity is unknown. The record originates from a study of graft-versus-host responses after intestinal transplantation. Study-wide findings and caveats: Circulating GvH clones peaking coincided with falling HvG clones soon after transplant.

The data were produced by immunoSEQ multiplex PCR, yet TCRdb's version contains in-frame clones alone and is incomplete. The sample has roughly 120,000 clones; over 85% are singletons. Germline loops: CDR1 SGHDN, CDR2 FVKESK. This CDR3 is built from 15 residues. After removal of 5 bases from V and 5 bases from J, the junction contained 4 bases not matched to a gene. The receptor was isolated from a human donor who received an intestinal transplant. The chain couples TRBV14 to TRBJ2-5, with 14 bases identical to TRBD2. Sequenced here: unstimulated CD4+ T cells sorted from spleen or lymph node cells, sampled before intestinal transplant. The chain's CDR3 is CASSTGLAGVETQYF. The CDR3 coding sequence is TGTGCCAGCAGCACGGGACTAGCGGGAGTTGAGACCCAGTACTTC.